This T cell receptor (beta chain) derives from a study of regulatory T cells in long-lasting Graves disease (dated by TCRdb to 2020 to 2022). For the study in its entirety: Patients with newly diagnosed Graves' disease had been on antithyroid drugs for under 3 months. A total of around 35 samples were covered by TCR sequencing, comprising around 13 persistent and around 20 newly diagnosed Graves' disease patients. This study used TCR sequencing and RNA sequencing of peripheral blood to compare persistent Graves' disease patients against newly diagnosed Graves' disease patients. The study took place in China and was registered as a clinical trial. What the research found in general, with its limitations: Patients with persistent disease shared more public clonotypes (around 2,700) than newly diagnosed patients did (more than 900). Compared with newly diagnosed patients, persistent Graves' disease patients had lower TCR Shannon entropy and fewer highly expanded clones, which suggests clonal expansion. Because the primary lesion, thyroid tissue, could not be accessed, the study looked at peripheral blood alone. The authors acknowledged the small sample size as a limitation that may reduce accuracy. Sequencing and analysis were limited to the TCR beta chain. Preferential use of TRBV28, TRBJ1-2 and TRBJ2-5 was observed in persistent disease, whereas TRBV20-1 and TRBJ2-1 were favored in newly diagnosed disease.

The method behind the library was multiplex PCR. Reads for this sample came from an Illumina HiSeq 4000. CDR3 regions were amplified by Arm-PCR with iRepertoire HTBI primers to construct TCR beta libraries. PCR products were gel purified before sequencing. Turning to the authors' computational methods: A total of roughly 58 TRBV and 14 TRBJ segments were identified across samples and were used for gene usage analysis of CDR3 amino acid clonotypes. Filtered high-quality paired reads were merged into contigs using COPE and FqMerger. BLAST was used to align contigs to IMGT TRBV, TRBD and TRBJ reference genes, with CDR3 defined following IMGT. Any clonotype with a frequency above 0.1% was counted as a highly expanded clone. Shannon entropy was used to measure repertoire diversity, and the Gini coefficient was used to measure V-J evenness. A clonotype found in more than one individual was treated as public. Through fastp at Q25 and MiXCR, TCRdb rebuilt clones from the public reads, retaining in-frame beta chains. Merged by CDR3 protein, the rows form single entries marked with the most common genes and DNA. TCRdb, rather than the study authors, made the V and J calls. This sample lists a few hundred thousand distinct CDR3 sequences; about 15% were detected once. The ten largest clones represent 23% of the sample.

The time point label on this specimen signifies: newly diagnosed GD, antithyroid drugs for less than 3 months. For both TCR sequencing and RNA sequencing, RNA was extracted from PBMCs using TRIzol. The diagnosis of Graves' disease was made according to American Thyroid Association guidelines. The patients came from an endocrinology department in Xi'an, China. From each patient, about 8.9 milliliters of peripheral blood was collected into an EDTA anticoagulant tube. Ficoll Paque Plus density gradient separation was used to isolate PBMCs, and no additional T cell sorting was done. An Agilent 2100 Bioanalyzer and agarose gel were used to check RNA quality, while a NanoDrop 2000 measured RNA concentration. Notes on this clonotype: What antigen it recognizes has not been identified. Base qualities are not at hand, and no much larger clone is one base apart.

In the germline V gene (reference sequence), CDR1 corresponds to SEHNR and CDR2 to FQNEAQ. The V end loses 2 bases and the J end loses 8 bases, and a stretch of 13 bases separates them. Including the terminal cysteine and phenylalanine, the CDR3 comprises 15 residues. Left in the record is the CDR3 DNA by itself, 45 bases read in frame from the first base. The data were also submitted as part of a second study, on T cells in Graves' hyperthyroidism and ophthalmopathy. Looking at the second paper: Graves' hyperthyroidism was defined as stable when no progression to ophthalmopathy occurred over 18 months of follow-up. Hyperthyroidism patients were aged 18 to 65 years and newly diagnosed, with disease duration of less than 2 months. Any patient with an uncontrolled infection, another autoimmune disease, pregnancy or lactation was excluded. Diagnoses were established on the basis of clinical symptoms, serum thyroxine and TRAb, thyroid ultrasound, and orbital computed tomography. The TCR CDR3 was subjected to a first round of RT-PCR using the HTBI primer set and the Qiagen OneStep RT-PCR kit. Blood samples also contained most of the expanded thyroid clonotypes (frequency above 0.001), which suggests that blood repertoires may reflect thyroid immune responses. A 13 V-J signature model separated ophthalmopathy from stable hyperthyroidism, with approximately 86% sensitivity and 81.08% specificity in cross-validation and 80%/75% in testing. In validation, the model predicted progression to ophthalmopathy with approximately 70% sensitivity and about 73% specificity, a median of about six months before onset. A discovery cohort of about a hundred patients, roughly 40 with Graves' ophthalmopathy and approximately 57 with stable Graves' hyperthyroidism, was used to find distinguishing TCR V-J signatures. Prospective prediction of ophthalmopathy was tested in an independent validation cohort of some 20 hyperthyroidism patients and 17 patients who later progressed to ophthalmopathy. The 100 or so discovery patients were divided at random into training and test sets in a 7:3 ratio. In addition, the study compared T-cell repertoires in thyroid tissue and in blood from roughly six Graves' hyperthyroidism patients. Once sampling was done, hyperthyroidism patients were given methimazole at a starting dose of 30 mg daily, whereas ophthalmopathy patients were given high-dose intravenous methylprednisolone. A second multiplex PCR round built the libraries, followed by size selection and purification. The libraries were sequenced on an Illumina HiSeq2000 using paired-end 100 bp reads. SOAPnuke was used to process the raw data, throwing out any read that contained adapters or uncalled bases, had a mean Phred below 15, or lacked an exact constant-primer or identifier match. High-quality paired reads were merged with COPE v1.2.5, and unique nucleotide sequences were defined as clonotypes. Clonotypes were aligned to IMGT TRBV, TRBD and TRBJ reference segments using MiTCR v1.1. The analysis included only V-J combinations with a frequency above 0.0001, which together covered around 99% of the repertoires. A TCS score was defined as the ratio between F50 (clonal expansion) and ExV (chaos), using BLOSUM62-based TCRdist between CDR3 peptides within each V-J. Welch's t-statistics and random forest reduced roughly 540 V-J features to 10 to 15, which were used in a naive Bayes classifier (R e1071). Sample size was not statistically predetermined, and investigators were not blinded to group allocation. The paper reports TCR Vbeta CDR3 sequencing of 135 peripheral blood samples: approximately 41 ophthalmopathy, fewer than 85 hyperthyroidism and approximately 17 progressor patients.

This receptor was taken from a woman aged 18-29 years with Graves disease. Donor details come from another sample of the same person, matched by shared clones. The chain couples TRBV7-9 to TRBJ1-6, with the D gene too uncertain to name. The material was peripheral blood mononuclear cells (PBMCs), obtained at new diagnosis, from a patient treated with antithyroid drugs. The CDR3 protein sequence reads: CASSLTASAYSPLHF. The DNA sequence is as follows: TGTGCCAGCAGCTTAACTGCCTCAGCCTATTCACCCCTCCACTTT.